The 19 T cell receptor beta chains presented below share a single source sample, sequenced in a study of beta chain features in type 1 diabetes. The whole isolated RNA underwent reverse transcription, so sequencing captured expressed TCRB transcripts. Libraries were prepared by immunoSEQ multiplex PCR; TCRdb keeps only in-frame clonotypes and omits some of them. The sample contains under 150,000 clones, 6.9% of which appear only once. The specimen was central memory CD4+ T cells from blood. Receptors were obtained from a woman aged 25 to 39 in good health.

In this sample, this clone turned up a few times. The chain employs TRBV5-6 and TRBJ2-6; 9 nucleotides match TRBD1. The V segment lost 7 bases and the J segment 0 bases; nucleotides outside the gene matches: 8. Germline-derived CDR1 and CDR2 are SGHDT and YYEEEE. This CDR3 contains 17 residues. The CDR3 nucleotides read TGTGCCAGCGGGGTGGGACAGGGAAGCTCTGGGGCCAACGTCCTGACTTTC. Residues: CASGVGQGSSGANVLTF.

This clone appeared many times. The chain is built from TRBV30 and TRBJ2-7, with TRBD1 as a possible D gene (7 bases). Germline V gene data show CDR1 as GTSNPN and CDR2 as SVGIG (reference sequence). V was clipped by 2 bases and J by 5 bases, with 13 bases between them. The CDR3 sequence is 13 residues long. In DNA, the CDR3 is TGTGCCTGGAGTCGACAGGGACTCAACGAGCAGTACTTC. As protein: CAWSRQGLNEQYF.

The CDR3 nucleotides are TGTGCCAGCAGCGCGGGACAGGGGCCCTACGAGCAGTACTTC. This sequence encodes CASSAGQGPYEQYF. The rearrangement uses TRBV7-2 and TRBJ2-7; 10 nucleotides match TRBD1. There are 14 residues in the CDR3. The germline CDR1 and CDR2 sequences are SGHTA and FQGNSA. After removal of 5 bases from V and 2 bases from J, the junction contained 3 bases not matched to a gene. The complete variable domain, with remaining parts taken from reference TRBV7-2 and TRBJ2-7, reads GAGVSQSPSNKVTEKGKDVELRCDPISGHTALYWYRQSLGQGLEFLIYFQGNSAPDKSGLPSDRFSAERTGGSVSTLTIQRTQQEDSAVYLCASSAGQGPYEQYFGPGTRLTVT.

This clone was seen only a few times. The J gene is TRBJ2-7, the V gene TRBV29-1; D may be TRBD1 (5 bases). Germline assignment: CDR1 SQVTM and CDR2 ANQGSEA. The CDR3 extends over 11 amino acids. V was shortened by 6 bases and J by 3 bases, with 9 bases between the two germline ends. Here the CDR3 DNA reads TGCAGCGTAACTGACAGCTACGAGCAGTACTTC. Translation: CSVTDSYEQYF.

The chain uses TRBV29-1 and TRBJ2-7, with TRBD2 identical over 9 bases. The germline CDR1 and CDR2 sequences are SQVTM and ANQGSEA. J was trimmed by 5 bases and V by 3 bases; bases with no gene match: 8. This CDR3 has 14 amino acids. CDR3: CSVDGREGLDEQYF. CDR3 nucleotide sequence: TGCAGCGTTGACGGGCGGGAGGGCCTCGACGAGCAGTACTTC.

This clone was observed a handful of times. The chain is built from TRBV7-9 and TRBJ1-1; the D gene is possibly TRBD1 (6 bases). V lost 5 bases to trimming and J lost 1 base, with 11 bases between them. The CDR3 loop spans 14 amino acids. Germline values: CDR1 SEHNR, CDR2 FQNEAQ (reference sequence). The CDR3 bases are TGTGCCAGCAGCGTCGGACAGAGGAACACTGAAGCTTTCTTT. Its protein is CASSVGQRNTEAFF.

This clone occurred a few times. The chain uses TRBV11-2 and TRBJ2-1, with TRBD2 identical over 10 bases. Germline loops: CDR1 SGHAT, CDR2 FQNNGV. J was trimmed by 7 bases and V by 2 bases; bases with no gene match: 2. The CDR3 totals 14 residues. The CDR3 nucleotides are TGTGCCAGCAGCTTACTAGCGGGAGCAAATGAGCAGTTCTTC. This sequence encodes CASSLLAGANEQFF.

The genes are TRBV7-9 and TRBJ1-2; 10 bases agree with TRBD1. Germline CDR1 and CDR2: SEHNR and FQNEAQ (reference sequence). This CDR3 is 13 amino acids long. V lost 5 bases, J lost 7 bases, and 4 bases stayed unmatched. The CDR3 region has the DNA TGTGCCAGCAGCACCGACAGGGGGCTTGGCTACACCTTC. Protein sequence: CASSTDRGLGYTF.

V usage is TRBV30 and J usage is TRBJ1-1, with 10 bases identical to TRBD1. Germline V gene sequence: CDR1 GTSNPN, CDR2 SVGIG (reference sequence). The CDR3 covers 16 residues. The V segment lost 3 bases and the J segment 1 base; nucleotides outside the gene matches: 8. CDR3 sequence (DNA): TGTGCCTGGAGCCCCCGGGACAGGGGTGGGAACACTGAAGCTTTCTTT. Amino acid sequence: CAWSPRDRGGNTEAFF. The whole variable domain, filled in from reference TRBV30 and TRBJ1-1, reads SQTIHQWPATLVQPVGSPLSLECTVEGTSNPNLYWYRQAAGRGLQLLFYSVGIGQISSEVPQNLSASRPQDRQFILSSKKLLLSDSGFYLCAWSPRDRGGNTEAFFGQGTRLTVV.

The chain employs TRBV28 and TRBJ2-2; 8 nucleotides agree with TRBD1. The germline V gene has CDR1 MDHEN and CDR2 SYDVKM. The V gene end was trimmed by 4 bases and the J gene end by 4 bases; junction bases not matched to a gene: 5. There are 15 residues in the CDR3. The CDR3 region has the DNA TGTGCCAGCAGTTCCCCAGGACAGGGCACCGGGGAGCTGTTTTTT. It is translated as CASSSPGQGTGELFF. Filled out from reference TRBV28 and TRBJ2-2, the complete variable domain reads DVKVTQSSRYLVKRTGEKVFLECVQDMDHENMFWYRQDPGLGLRLIYFSYDVKMKEKGDIPEGYSVSREKKERFSLILESASTNQTSMYLCASSSPGQGTGELFFGEGSRLTVL.

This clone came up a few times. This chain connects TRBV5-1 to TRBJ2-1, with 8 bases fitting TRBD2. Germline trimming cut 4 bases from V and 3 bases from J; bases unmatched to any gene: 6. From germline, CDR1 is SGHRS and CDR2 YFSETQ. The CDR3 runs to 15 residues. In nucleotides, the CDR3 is TGCGCCAGCAGCCGGGGGGGACTGGACTACAATGAGCAGTTCTTC. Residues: CASSRGGLDYNEQFF. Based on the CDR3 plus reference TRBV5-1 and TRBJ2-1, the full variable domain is KAGVTQTPRYLIKTRGQQVTLSCSPISGHRSVSWYQQTPGQGLQFLFEYFSETQRNKGNFPGRFSGRQFSNSRSEMNVSTLELGDSALYLCASSRGGLDYNEQFFGPGTRLTVL.

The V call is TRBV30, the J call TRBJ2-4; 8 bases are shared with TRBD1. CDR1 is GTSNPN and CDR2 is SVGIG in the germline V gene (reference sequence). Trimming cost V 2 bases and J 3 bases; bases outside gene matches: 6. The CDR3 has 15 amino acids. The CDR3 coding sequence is TGTGCCTGGAGTTGGCAGGGGGCCGGCAAAAACATTCAGTACTTC. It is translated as CAWSWQGAGKNIQYF.

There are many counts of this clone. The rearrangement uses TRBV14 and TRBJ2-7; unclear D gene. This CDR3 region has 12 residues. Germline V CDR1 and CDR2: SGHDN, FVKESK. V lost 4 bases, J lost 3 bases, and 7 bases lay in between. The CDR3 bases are TGTGCCAGCAGCCCCACTTACTACGAGCAGTACTTC. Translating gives CASSPTYYEQYF.

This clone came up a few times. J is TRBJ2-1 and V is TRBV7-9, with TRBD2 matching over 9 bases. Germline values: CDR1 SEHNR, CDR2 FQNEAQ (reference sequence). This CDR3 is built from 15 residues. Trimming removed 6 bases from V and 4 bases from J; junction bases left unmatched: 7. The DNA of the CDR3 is TGTGCCAGCAGTGCTCTAGCGGGATATTACAATGAGCAGTTCTTC. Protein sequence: CASSALAGYYNEQFF. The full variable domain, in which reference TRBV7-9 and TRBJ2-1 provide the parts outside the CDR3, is DTGVSQNPRHKITKRGQNVTFRCDPISEHNRLYWYRQTLGQGPEFLTYFQNEAQLEKSRLLSDRFSAERPKGSFSTLEIQRTEQGDSAMYLCASSALAGYYNEQFFGPGTRLTVL.

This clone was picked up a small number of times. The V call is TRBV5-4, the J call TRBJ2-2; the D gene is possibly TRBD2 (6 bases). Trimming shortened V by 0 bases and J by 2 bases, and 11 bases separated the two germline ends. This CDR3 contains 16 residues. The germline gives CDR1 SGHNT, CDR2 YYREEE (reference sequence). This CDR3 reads CASSLGGGSNTGELFF. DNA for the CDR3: TGTGCCAGCAGCTTGGGTGGGGGGTCCAACACCGGGGAGCTGTTTTTT.

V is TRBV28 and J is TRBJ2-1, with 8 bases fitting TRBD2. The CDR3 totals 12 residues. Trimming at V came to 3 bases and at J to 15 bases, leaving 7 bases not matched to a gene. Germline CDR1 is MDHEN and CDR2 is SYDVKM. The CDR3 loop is CASSLGVAGLFF. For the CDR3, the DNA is TGTGCCAGCAGTTTGGGCGTAGCGGGACTGTTCTTC.

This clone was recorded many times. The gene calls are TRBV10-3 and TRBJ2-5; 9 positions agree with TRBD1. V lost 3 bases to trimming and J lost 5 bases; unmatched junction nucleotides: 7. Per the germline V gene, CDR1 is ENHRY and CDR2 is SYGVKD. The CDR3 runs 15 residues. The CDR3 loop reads CAISDSGTGLETQYF. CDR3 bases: TGTGCCATCAGTGATTCCGGGACAGGGTTGGAGACCCAGTACTTC.

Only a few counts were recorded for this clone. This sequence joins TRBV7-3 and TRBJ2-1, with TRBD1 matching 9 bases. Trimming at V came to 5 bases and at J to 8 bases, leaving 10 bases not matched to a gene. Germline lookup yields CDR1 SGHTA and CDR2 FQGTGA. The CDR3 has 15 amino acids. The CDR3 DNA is TGTGCCAGCAGCATCACCGGGACAGGGATCTATGAGCAGTTCTTC. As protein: CASSITGTGIYEQFF.

The CDR3 protein is CASSLTTGTSGRAVDEQFF. In DNA form, the CDR3 reads TGTGCCAGCAGCCTTACGACCGGGACTAGCGGGAGGGCCGTGGATGAGCAGTTCTTC. The V gene is TRBV5-8, the J gene TRBJ2-1, with 16 bases aligning to TRBD2. The CDR3 covers 19 residues. From germline, CDR1 is SGHTS and CDR2 YDEGEE. Unmatched junction bases numbered 15, after V lost 4 bases and J lost 8 bases.